This is a list of T cell receptor beta chains from one sample in a study of blood T cells in healthy people across ages. TCRdb reprocessed the 5' RACE reads via MiXCR and lists one record per CDR3 protein. This sample has around 940,000 distinct CDR3 sequences, with roughly half found just once. The sequenced sample was blood. These receptors were taken from a woman in her sixties in good health. Both conserved end residues are part of each CDR3. The D gene is left open where the match is weak. Not all rows give a size; the values are once, few, many and, for expanded clones, a class.

J gene: TRBJ1-2; V gene: TRBV6-6; D gene: TRBD1; clone size: few; CDR3 DNA: TGTGCCAGCACCCGACAGGGATTCTACACCTTC; CDR3 protein: CASTRQGFYTF
J gene: TRBJ2-7; V gene: TRBV20-1; D gene: .; clone size: few; CDR3 DNA: TGCAGTGCCAATGGACACAGGACTCTTTACGAGCAGTACTTC; CDR3 protein: CSANGHRTLYEQYF
J gene: TRBJ2-7; V gene: TRBV7-9; D gene: .; clone size: .; CDR3 DNA: TGTGCCAGCAGCTTAGGGGACGAAGTCTACGAGCAGTACTTC; CDR3 protein: CASSLGDEVYEQYF
J gene: TRBJ1-1; V gene: TRBV6-1; D gene: .; clone size: .; CDR3 DNA: TGTGCCAGCAGAGCCAGGGAGGACGACACTGAAGCTTTCTTT; CDR3 protein: CASRAREDDTEAFF
J gene: TRBJ2-1; V gene: TRBV5-6; D gene: TRBD2; clone size: .; CDR3 DNA: TGTGCCAGCAGCTTGGCTAGCGGGAGCAATCTCAATGAGCAGTTCTTC; CDR3 protein: CASSLASGSNLNEQFF
J gene: TRBJ1-2; V gene: TRBV7-9; D gene: .; clone size: .; CDR3 DNA: TGTGCCAGCAGCTTAGAGCGCGGTCGTGGCTACACCTTC; CDR3 protein: CASSLERGRGYTF
J gene: TRBJ2-1; V gene: TRBV7-9; D gene: .; clone size: .; CDR3 DNA: TGTGCCAGCAGAGGGTGGCGGGACAATGAGCAGTTCTTC; CDR3 protein: CASRGWRDNEQFF
J gene: TRBJ2-7; V gene: TRBV6-5; D gene: .; clone size: .; CDR3 DNA: TGTGCCAGCAGTTACTCGAAGGGTTCCTACGAGCAGTACTTC; CDR3 protein: CASSYSKGSYEQYF
J gene: TRBJ2-1; V gene: TRBV4-2; D gene: .; clone size: .; CDR3 DNA: TGTGCCAGCAGCCAAGATCTTAGCGATGGTGAGCAGTTCTTC; CDR3 protein: CASSQDLSDGEQFF
J gene: TRBJ2-5; V gene: TRBV20-1; D gene: .; clone size: .; CDR3 DNA: TGCAGGGCTTACAGGAGAGGCGAGACCCAGTACTTC; CDR3 protein: CRAYRRGETQYF
J gene: TRBJ2-3; V gene: TRBV29-1; D gene: .; clone size: .; CDR3 DNA: TGCAGCGCCTCTGGGGAGGAGGGCACAGATACGCAGTATTTT; CDR3 protein: CSASGEEGTDTQYF
J gene: TRBJ1-1; V gene: TRBV7-6; D gene: .; clone size: few; CDR3 DNA: TGTGCCAGCAGCTTATCAGAGTTAGGGGGAGAAGCTTTCTTT; CDR3 protein: CASSLSELGGEAFF
J gene: TRBJ2-5; V gene: TRBV3-1; D gene: TRBD2; clone size: few; CDR3 DNA: TGCGCCAGCAGCCAAGTATTAGCGGGAGTGGAGACCCAGTACTTC; CDR3 protein: CASSQVLAGVETQYF
J gene: TRBJ2-1; V gene: TRBV27; D gene: .; clone size: .; CDR3 DNA: TGTGCCAGCAGTGCGACGGCTCCCGGGGGCGATGAGCAGTTCTTC; CDR3 protein: CASSATAPGGDEQFF
J gene: TRBJ2-7; V gene: TRBV7-6; D gene: .; clone size: .; CDR3 DNA: TGTGCCAGCAGCTTAGGGCCCCAGGGATTTCACGAGCAGTACTTC; CDR3 protein: CASSLGPQGFHEQYF
J gene: TRBJ2-5; V gene: TRBV7-2; D gene: .; clone size: few; CDR3 DNA: TGTGCCAGCAGCTCCTCTCTCTCGGGTCCAGCCGTTCAGTACTTC; CDR3 protein: CASSSSLSGPAVQYF
J gene: TRBJ1-5; V gene: TRBV27; D gene: .; clone size: .; CDR3 DNA: TGTGCCAGCAGTAAAGGGAGCGACCAGCCCCAGCATTTT; CDR3 protein: CASSKGSDQPQHF
J gene: TRBJ2-3; V gene: TRBV30; D gene: TRBD2; clone size: .; CDR3 DNA: TGTGCCTGGACTAGCGGGAGGGGAGATACGCAGTATTTT; CDR3 protein: CAWTSGRGDTQYF
J gene: TRBJ2-1; V gene: TRBV7-2; D gene: .; clone size: many; CDR3 DNA: TGCGCCAGCAGCCAGACCGGCAGCTCCTACAATGAGCAGTTCTTC; CDR3 protein: CASSQTGSSYNEQFF
J gene: TRBJ1-2; V gene: TRBV4-1; D gene: .; clone size: once; CDR3 DNA: TGCGCCAGCAGCCAAGGACTCACAAGCCTCTATGGCTGCACCTTC; CDR3 protein: CASSQGLTSLYGCTF
J gene: TRBJ1-2; V gene: TRBV6-6; D gene: TRBD1; clone size: .; CDR3 DNA: TGTGCCAGCAGTTTAAGACAGGGGGCGTTGGAAAACTATGGCTACACCTTC; CDR3 protein: CASSLRQGALENYGYTF
J gene: TRBJ2-1; V gene: TRBV29-1; D gene: .; clone size: few; CDR3 DNA: TGCAGCGTTGACTTCTTGTACAATGAGCAGTTCTTC; CDR3 protein: CSVDFLYNEQFF
J gene: TRBJ1-2; V gene: TRBV29-1; D gene: .; clone size: .; CDR3 DNA: TGCAGCATTGACGGGGACGGCTACACCTTC; CDR3 protein: CSIDGDGYTF
J gene: TRBJ1-6; V gene: TRBV15; D gene: .; clone size: .; CDR3 DNA: TGTGCCACCAGCATAGACACGGTGGGCAATTCACCCCTCCACTTT; CDR3 protein: CATSIDTVGNSPLHF
J gene: TRBJ2-7; V gene: TRBV30; D gene: TRBD2; clone size: .; CDR3 DNA: TGTGCCTGGAGTTGGGGGGAGGGCCTCGCCTACGAGCAGTACTTC; CDR3 protein: CAWSWGEGLAYEQYF
J gene: TRBJ2-7; V gene: TRBV4-1; D gene: TRBD2; clone size: few; CDR3 DNA: TGCGCCAGCAGCCGACTAGCGGGATCTCGTGAGCAGTACTTC; CDR3 protein: CASSRLAGSREQYF
J gene: TRBJ1-1; V gene: TRBV9; D gene: .; clone size: .; CDR3 DNA: TGTGCCAGCGAGTCGAACGTTATGGAGACTGAAGCTTTCTTT; CDR3 protein: CASESNVMETEAFF
J gene: TRBJ2-5; V gene: TRBV12-3/TRBV12-4; D gene: TRBD1; clone size: many; CDR3 DNA: TGTGCCAGCAGTTTCCCCGGGACAGACCAAGAGACCCAGTACTTC; CDR3 protein: CASSFPGTDQETQYF
J gene: TRBJ2-5; V gene: TRBV25-1; D gene: TRBD2; clone size: .; CDR3 DNA: TGTGCCGGCAGTGATCTAGCGGGAAGGTACAATGAGCAGTACTTC; CDR3 protein: CAGSDLAGRYNEQYF
J gene: TRBJ1-1; V gene: TRBV7-2; D gene: .; clone size: few; CDR3 DNA: TGTGCCAGCAGCGTAGCCGGGAAAGTAAACACTGAAGCTTTCTTT; CDR3 protein: CASSVAGKVNTEAFF
J gene: TRBJ2-5; V gene: TRBV7-8; D gene: TRBD1; clone size: .; CDR3 DNA: TGTGCCAGCAGTCGCCGGGACAGCGGAGAGACCCAGTACTTC; CDR3 protein: CASSRRDSGETQYF
J gene: TRBJ2-1; V gene: TRBV4-1; D gene: .; clone size: .; CDR3 DNA: TGCGCCAGCAGCCAAGGTCCTGTAGCGGTTGAGCAGTTCTTC; CDR3 protein: CASSQGPVAVEQFF
J gene: TRBJ2-5; V gene: TRBV20-1; D gene: TRBD2; clone size: .; CDR3 DNA: TGCAGTGCTACAAGACTAGCGGGAGGGCCGCAGGAGACCCAGTACTTC; CDR3 protein: CSATRLAGGPQETQYF
J gene: TRBJ2-3; V gene: TRBV28; D gene: .; clone size: .; CDR3 DNA: TGTGCCAGCAGCCTCCCTGGGGCCGCTAGTGGTACGCAGTATTTT; CDR3 protein: CASSLPGAASGTQYF
J gene: TRBJ2-1; V gene: TRBV6-6; D gene: TRBD1; clone size: once; CDR3 DNA: TGTGCCAGCAAGACAGGGCCGTATGTGAATGAGCAGTTCTTC; CDR3 protein: CASKTGPYVNEQFF
J gene: TRBJ2-7; V gene: TRBV27; D gene: TRBD2; clone size: once; CDR3 DNA: TGTGCCAGCAGTCCATTGTTCACTAGCGGCGGTATTTTAGACGAGCAGTACTTC; CDR3 protein: CASSPLFTSGGILDEQYF
J gene: TRBJ2-5; V gene: TRBV20-1; D gene: TRBD2; clone size: .; CDR3 DNA: TGCAGTGCTCCTAGCGGACAAGAGACCCAGTACTTC; CDR3 protein: CSAPSGQETQYF
J gene: TRBJ2-5; V gene: TRBV28; D gene: .; clone size: .; CDR3 DNA: TGTGCCAGCAGTACTCCGGGAGCGCAGTACTTC; CDR3 protein: CASSTPGAQYF
J gene: TRBJ2-7; V gene: TRBV7-9; D gene: .; clone size: .; CDR3 DNA: TGTGCCAGCAGCTTAGAGTGGGGTACCCACTACGAGCAGTACTTC; CDR3 protein: CASSLEWGTHYEQYF
J gene: TRBJ1-2; V gene: TRBV20-1; D gene: TRBD1; clone size: .; CDR3 DNA: TGCAGTACTAGAGGGGGACCCCCGGGACAGGGGAACTATGGCTACACCTTC; CDR3 protein: CSTRGGPPGQGNYGYTF
J gene: TRBJ2-5; V gene: TRBV6-2/TRBV6-3; D gene: .; clone size: .; CDR3 DNA: TGTGCCAGCAGTCGCACAGGGTGGGGCGGAGAGCAGTACTTC; CDR3 protein: CASSRTGWGGEQYF
J gene: TRBJ2-3; V gene: TRBV20-1; D gene: .; clone size: .; CDR3 DNA: TGCAGTGCGAGCCGTGGAGGGTTCACAGATACGCAGTATTTT; CDR3 protein: CSASRGGFTDTQYF
J gene: TRBJ2-7; V gene: TRBV29-1; D gene: .; clone size: .; CDR3 DNA: TGCAGCGTTGAAGAGTCGCAGGGGGGCGAGCAGTACTTC; CDR3 protein: CSVEESQGGEQYF
J gene: TRBJ2-5; V gene: TRBV28; D gene: .; clone size: .; CDR3 DNA: TGTGCCAGCAACCAGGCAGAGACCCAGTACTTC; CDR3 protein: CASNQAETQYF
J gene: TRBJ2-5; V gene: TRBV5-8; D gene: TRBD2; clone size: .; CDR3 DNA: TGTGCCAGCAGCTTAAAGCGGGGGGGACTCCAAGAGACCCAGTACTTC; CDR3 protein: CASSLKRGGLQETQYF
J gene: TRBJ2-1; V gene: TRBV7-9; D gene: .; clone size: .; CDR3 DNA: TGTGCCAGCACCCGAAAAGGGGGTTCTCCGGAGGATGAGCAGTTCTTC; CDR3 protein: CASTRKGGSPEDEQFF
J gene: TRBJ1-1; V gene: TRBV20-1; D gene: .; clone size: .; CDR3 DNA: TGCAGTGCTAGAGATAGCCCCAGGGCTTTTCGGAGCACTGAAGCTTTCTTT; CDR3 protein: CSARDSPRAFRSTEAFF
J gene: TRBJ2-1; V gene: TRBV20-1; D gene: TRBD2; clone size: .; CDR3 DNA: TGCAGTGCTAGTGGGACTAGCGTTTACAATGAGCAGTTCTTC; CDR3 protein: CSASGTSVYNEQFF
J gene: TRBJ2-6; V gene: TRBV28; D gene: .; clone size: .; CDR3 DNA: TGTGCCACACATAGACGCTCTGGGGCCAACGTCCTGACTTTC; CDR3 protein: CATHRRSGANVLTF